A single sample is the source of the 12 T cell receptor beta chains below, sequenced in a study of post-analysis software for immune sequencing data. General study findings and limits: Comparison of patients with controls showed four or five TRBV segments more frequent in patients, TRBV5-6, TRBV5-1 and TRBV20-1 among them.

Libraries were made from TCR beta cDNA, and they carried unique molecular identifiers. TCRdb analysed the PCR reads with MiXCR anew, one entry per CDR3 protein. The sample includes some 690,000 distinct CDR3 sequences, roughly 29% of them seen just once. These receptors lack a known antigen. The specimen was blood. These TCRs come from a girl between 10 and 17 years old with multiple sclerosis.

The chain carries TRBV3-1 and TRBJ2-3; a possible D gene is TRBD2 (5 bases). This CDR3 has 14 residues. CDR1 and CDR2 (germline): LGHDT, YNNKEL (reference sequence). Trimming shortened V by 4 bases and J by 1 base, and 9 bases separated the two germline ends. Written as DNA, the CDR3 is TGTGCCAGCAGCCCGATTAGCGGCACAGATACGCAGTATTTT. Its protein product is CASSPISGTDTQYF.

The chain's CDR3 is CASSFGASADAQMFF. Here the CDR3 DNA reads TGCGCCAGCAGCTTTGGGGCTAGCGCCGACGCTCAAATGTTCTTC. V and J are TRBV5-1 and TRBJ2-1; perhaps TRBD2 as D (6 bases). Germline-derived CDR1 and CDR2 are SGHRS and YFSETQ. The length of the CDR3 is 15 residues. V lost 2 bases and J lost 15, with 24 bases in between.

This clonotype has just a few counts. In DNA, the CDR3 is TGCAGTGCTAGCCCAGGCCTGGTGGCCTACAATGAGCAGTTCTTC. Translated, it gives CSASPGLVAYNEQFF. The chain combines TRBV20-1 with TRBJ2-1; D gene ambiguous. The CDR3 covers 15 residues. V was trimmed by 3 bases and J by 2 bases, leaving 14 bases between them. CDR1 and CDR2 (germline): DFQATT, SNEGSKA (reference sequence).

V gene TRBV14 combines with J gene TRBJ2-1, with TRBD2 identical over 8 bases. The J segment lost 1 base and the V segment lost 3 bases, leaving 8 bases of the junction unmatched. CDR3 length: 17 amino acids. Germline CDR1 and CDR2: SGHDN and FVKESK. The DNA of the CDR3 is TGTGCCAGCAGCCATCCCACTGGCGGGAGGTCCTACAATGAGCAGTTCTTC. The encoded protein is CASSHPTGGRSYNEQFF.

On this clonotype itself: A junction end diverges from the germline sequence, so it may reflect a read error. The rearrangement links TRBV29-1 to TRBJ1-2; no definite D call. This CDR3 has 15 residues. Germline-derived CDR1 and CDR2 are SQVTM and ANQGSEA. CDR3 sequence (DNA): TGCGGCGTTGACTATATAGGACGGCTGGCCTATGGCTACACCTTC. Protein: CGVDYIGRLAYGYTF.

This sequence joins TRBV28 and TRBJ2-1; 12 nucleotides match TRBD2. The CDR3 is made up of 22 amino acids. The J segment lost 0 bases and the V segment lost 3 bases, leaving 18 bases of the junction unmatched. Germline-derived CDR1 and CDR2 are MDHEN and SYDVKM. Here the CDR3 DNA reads TGTGCCAGCAGTTTCCATAACGGGGCCACTAGCGGGGGGCGATTCTCCTACAATGAGCAGTTCTTC. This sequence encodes CASSFHNGATSGGRFSYNEQFF. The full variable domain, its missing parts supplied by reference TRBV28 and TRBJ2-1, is DVKVTQSSRYLVKRTGEKVFLECVQDMDHENMFWYRQDPGLGLRLIYFSYDVKMKEKGDIPEGYSVSREKKERFSLILESASTNQTSMYLCASSFHNGATSGGRFSYNEQFFGPGTRLTVL.

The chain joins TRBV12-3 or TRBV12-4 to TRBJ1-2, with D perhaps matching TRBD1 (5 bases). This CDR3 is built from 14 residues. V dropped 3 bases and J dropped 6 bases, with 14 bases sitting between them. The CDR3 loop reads CASSFVLGGDGYTF. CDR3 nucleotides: TGTGCCAGCAGTTTTGTTCTGGGAGGGGATGGCTACACCTTC.

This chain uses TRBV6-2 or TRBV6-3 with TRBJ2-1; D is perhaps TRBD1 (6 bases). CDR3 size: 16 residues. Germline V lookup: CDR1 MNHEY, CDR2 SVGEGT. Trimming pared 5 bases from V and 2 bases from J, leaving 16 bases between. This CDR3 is CASSGEIGGPYNEQFF. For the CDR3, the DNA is TGTGCCAGCAGTGGCGAAATAGGGGGTCCCTACAATGAGCAGTTCTTC.

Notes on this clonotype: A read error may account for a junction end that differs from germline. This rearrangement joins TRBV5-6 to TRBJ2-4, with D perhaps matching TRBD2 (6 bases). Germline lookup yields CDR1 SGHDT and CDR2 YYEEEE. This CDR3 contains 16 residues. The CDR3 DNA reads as TGTGCCAGCAACTTGTGGCGGGAACTAGCCAAAAACATTCAGTACTTC. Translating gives CASNLWRELAKNIQYF.

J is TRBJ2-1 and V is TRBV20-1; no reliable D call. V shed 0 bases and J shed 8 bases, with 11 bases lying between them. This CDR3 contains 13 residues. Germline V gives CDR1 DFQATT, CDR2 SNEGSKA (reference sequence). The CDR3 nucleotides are TGCAGTGCTAGAGATCGGAGAAGGGATGAGCAGTTCTTC. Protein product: CSARDRRRDEQFF.

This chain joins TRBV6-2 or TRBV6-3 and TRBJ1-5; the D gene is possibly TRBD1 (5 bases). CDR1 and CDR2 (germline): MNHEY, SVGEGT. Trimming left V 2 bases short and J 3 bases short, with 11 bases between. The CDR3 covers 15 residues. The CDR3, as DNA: TGTGCCAGCAGTTACAGGCTCGGGACCAATCAGCCCCAGCATTTT. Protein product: CASSYRLGTNQPQHF.

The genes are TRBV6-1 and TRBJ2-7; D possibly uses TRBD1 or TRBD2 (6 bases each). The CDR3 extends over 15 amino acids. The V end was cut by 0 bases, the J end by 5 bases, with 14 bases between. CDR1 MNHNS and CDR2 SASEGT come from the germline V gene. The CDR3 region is CASSEAKGGSDEQYF. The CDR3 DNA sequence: TGTGCCAGCAGTGAAGCGAAGGGGGGTAGCGACGAGCAGTACTTC.